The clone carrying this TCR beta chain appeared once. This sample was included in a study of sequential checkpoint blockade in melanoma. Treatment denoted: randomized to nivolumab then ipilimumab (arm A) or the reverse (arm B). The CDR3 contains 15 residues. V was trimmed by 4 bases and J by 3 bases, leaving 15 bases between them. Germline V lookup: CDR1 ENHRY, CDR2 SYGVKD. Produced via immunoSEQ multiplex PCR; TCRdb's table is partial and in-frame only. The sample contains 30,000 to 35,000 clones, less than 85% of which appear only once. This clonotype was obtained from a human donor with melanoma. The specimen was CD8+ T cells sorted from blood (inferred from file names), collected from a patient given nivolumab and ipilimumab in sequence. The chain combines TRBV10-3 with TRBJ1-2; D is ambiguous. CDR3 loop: CAISVPGEDDYGYTF. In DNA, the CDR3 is TGTGCCATCAGTGTCCCTGGGGAGGACGACTATGGCTACACCTTC.